Below, one TCR beta chain is given with its context. What it binds is unknown. The data derive from a study of cytomegalovirus exposure and HLA in healthy donors. Study as a whole: The study's early data release held tens of millions of unique TCRs from HLA-typed donors.

PCR involved 60 Vbeta and 13 Jbeta primers. Only in-frame clones appear in the TCRdb table, and some are missing; sequencing was by immunoSEQ multiplex PCR. The table shows 150,000 to 250,000 clones, with approximately 85% occurring only once. Regarding the study as a whole: Researchers catalogued about 150 TCR beta chains as cytomegalovirus-associated. Apparent HLA restriction characterized most CMV-associated TCR beta chains in a later analysis. Later on, a genetic analysis was performed. It linked a missense variant in DCLRE1C with V- and J-gene trimming of TCR beta.

The TCR originated in a woman aged 50 to 65 in good health and CMV-seronegative. The sample comprised PBMCs.

The CDR3 DNA reads as TGTGCCAGCACCCTTAGCGGGCCCTCCTACAATGAGCAGTTCTTC. Translation: CASTLSGPSYNEQFF. The rearrangement uses TRBV28 and TRBJ2-1; 7 bases are a match to TRBD2. Trimming took 7 bases from V and 0 from J; bases not matched to a gene: 6. The V gene's germline CDR1 is MDHEN and CDR2 SYDVKM. This CDR3 spans 15 amino acids.